Reported below is one TCR beta chain. Its antigen is still unknown. The CDR3 runs to 14 residues. Trimming removed 5 bases from V and 5 bases from J, with 13 bases in between. Germline loops: CDR1 ENHRY, CDR2 SYGVKD. The assay was immunoSEQ multiplex PCR, and TCRdb's table has in-frame clones only and misses some. This table holds 50,000 to 70,000 clones, roughly 87% found once. This sample was taken from a study of lymphopenia after photon versus proton radiotherapy. Whole-study findings and limits: Better survival with proton therapy was suggested as possible, not demonstrated. After lymphocyte nadir, photon-treated repertoires showed oligoclonal expansion, especially CD8+ Temra.

The clonotype originates from a man at least 80 years old with esophageal cancer. The sequenced sample was peripheral blood, obtained from a patient treated with proton-based radiotherapy. The V and J genes are TRBV10-3 and TRBJ1-3; no definite D call. DNA for the CDR3: TGTGCCATCAGTTTCGATGGGGAAAGAAACACCATATATTTT. Protein: CAISFDGERNTIYF.